These 16 T cell receptor beta chains originate from one sample sequenced in a study of T cell responses to AZD1222 COVID-19 vaccine. The repertoire was sequenced with immunoSEQ multiplex PCR; TCRdb's copy has only in-frame clones and lacks some. The data contain 150,000 or so clones, roughly 90% of them singletons. The material was peripheral blood, obtained on day 0 of AZD1222 vaccination. These receptors were taken from an adult in good health.

J is TRBJ2-5 and V is TRBV18, with 12 bases that match TRBD2. Germline CDR1 and CDR2: KGHSH and LQKENI. Unmatched junction bases numbered 2, after V lost 3 bases and J lost 3 bases. The CDR3 extends over 15 amino acids. Written as DNA, the CDR3 is TGTGCCAGCTCACCTCCTAGCGGGAGGGAAGAGACCCAGTACTTC. Encoded protein: CASSPPSGREETQYF.

This clone has just one count. The chain couples TRBV25-1 to TRBJ1-1; 8 bases fit TRBD1. V lost 6 bases and J lost 4; bases outside the gene matches: 7. The CDR3 sequence is 14 residues long. Per germline, CDR1 MGHDK and CDR2 SYGVNS. The CDR3 loop is CASSSRGLGTEAFF. CDR3 DNA: TGTGCCAGCAGCAGCAGGGGGCTTGGCACTGAAGCTTTCTTT.

The chain is built from TRBV5-1 and TRBJ2-1; 7 bases are shared with TRBD2. The CDR3 is 16 amino acids. Germline-derived CDR1 and CDR2 are SGHRS and YFSETQ. V lost 0 bases to trimming and J lost 4 bases; unmatched junction nucleotides: 7. CDR3 sequence: CASSLDGLGSYNEQFF. The DNA of the CDR3 is TGCGCCAGCAGCTTGGATGGACTAGGGTCATACAATGAGCAGTTCTTC.

The chain joins TRBV28 to TRBJ1-4; D is uncertain. V was clipped by 6 bases and J by 3 bases, with 5 bases between them. The CDR3 is 12 amino acids. Germline V CDR1 and CDR2: MDHEN, SYDVKM. This CDR3 reads CASRRSNEKLFF. CDR3 in DNA: TGTGCCAGCAGGAGGTCTAATGAAAAACTGTTTTTT.

The genes are TRBV11-2 and TRBJ1-1, with D possibly being TRBD1 (5 bases). CDR1 is SGHAT, CDR2 FQNNGV, per germline. Trimming pared 1 base from V and 3 bases from J, leaving 15 bases between. This CDR3 has 16 residues. CDR3 in DNA: TGTGCCAGCAGCTTAGTGGGGGGGACCAGGGACACTGAAGCTTTCTTT. This gives the protein CASSLVGGTRDTEAFF.

The chain is built from TRBV28 and TRBJ1-1; the D gene is possibly TRBD1 (5 bases). CDR1 MDHEN and CDR2 SYDVKM come from the germline V gene. The V gene lost 6 bases and the J gene lost 0 bases, with 11 bases spanning the gap. The CDR3 runs to 14 residues. The CDR3 nucleotides read TGTGCCAGCAGCCAGGCAGGGTTGAACACTGAAGCTTTCTTT. It encodes CASSQAGLNTEAFF.

The chain couples TRBV7-9 to TRBJ2-1; 9 nucleotides agree with TRBD1. The V gene's germline CDR1 is SEHNR and CDR2 FQNEAQ (reference sequence). The trim removed 2 bases at V and 9 bases at J, leaving 8 bases unmatched. The CDR3 spans 15 residues. The CDR3 protein is CASSLLGTGTGEQFF. CDR3 bases: TGTGCCAGCAGCTTATTAGGGACAGGGACCGGTGAGCAGTTCTTC.

The CDR3, as DNA: TGTGCCAGCAGCCCGACAGGGGCTCATGGCTACACCTTC. It is translated as CASSPTGAHGYTF. The V gene is TRBV9, the J gene TRBJ1-2; 8 positions agree with TRBD1. The germline V gene has CDR1 SGDLS and CDR2 YYNGEE. The V and J ends lost 4 bases and 6 bases, in that order; junction bases with no gene match: 5. The CDR3 sequence is 13 residues long.

The CDR3, as DNA: TGTGGCGCACAGGAGGGCGGATATGGCTACACCTTC. Its translation is CGAQEGGYGYTF. V gene TRBV25-1 combines with J gene TRBJ1-2, with D perhaps TRBD1 (5 bases). The length of the CDR3 is 12 residues. The germline V gene has CDR1 MGHDK and CDR2 SYGVNS.

This clone was observed a single time. The chain couples TRBV18 to TRBJ2-7; D is undetermined. Germline CDR1 and CDR2: KGHSH and LQKENI. The V and J ends lost 1 base and 9 bases respectively, with 10 bases between them. The CDR3 runs 12 residues. CDR3 amino acids: CASSPQDAVQYF. For the CDR3, the DNA is TGTGCCAGCTCACCACAAGATGCGGTGCAGTACTTC.

This clone was found once. In nucleotides, the CDR3 is TGTGCCAGCAGCGGACCCCAGGGGGATGGCTACACCTTC. Its translation: CASSGPQGDGYTF. This chain links TRBV9 with TRBJ1-2; 7 nucleotides align to TRBD1. Germline CDR1 is SGDLS and CDR2 is YYNGEE. V lost 3 bases, J lost 6 bases, and 5 bases stayed unmatched. The CDR3 is 13 residues long.

This chain joins TRBV12-3 or TRBV12-4 and TRBJ1-1; D gene ambiguous. V lost 3 bases and J lost 4, with 9 bases in between. The CDR3 length is 13 residues. The CDR3 DNA follows: TGTGCCAGCAGTTTTAGTCGGGGCACTGAAGCTTTCTTT. It codes for CASSFSRGTEAFF.

The V call is TRBV29-1, the J call TRBJ1-2, with D possibly being TRBD1 (5 bases). The germline CDR1 and CDR2 sequences are SQVTM and ANQGSEA. The CDR3 extends over 18 amino acids. V was trimmed by 7 bases and J by 0 bases, leaving 27 bases between them. The CDR3 DNA sequence: TGCAGCGCTGATCCCACTGAGGTCGTGCAGGGAGCTAACTATGGCTACACCTTC. Protein product: CSADPTEVVQGANYGYTF.

The chain recombines TRBV28 with TRBJ1-1; D unresolved. The CDR3 sequence is 11 residues long. Trimming removed 8 bases at V and 8 bases at J, with 12 bases between. Germline V gene data show CDR1 as MDHEN and CDR2 as SYDVKM. CDR3 sequence (DNA): TGTGCCAGCCTCTTTCGCCGAGAAGCTTTCTTT. Amino acids: CASLFRREAFF. Full variable domain (missing parts from reference TRBV28 and TRBJ1-1): DVKVTQSSRYLVKRTGEKVFLECVQDMDHENMFWYRQDPGLGLRLIYFSYDVKMKEKGDIPEGYSVSREKKERFSLILESASTNQTSMYLCASLFRREAFFGQGTRLTVV.

In its sample, this clone was seen many times. This chain joins TRBV7-3 and TRBJ2-3; D may be TRBD2 (6 bases). V was shortened by 1 base and J by 6 bases, with 14 bases between the two germline ends. This CDR3 region has 15 residues. Germline-derived CDR1 and CDR2 are SGHTA and FQGTGA. DNA for the CDR3: TGTGCCAGCAGCTTAAATCGGGGAGGACGGGATACGCAGTATTTT. It yields the protein CASSLNRGGRDTQYF.

The chain joins TRBV11-3 to TRBJ1-1; D gene ambiguous. Germline CDR1 reads SGHNT; CDR2 reads YENEEA. The CDR3 is 14 residues long. V lost 3 bases, J lost 4 bases, and 12 bases lay in between. CDR3 DNA: TGTGCCAGCAGCTTTGCTCGTCGGGGCACTGAAGCTTTCTTT. Residues: CASSFARRGTEAFF.